Listed here are 12 T cell receptor delta chains from one sample, sequenced in a study of Vδ1+ human thymocytes. Sequences come from RNA converted to cDNA by reverse transcription. The CDR3 regions were amplified by multiplex PCR from V-gene primers to a constant-region primer. TCRdb re-called the multiplex PCR reads through CATT. This sample yields tens of thousands of delta-chain clones, of which over 13% are seen a single time; under 0.5% belongs to the top ten. These receptors are not linked to any known antigen. Study findings and constraints: Thymic TRG and TRD repertoires appeared highly polyclonal, with Gaussian CDR3 length distributions.

The sequenced sample was Vdelta1+ gamma-delta thymocytes from the thymus. Subset defined: FACS-sorted CD3+ TCRalphabeta- TCRVdelta1+ TCRVdelta2- thymocytes. The receptor source for this set is a girl under two years old who had congenital heart surgery.

There are a few counts of this clone. The gene calls are TRDV1 and TRDJ1; 8 nucleotides line up with TRDD3. Germline CDR1 reads TSWWSYY; CDR2 reads QGS. The CDR3 spans 16 residues. V trimming: 7 bases; J trimming: 0 bases; junction bases outside the gene matches: 10. The CDR3 reads CALATGDIQYTDKLIF. The CDR3, as DNA: TGTGCTCTTGCTACGGGGGATATCCAGTACACCGATAAACTCATCTTT.

V usage is TRDV1 and J usage is TRDJ1; D is possibly TRDD2 (5 bases). CDR3 length: 19 amino acids. Germline CDR1 is TSWWSYY and CDR2 is QGS. Trimming left V 2 bases short and J 0 bases short, with 22 bases between. CDR3 DNA: TGTGCTCTTGGGGAATCCTCCCCACCTACAAGGACGTACACCGATAAACTCATCTTT. This translates into CALGESSPPTRTYTDKLIF.

This clone was counted between two and nine times. The same CDR3 arises from other DNA sequences in this sample as well. This chain connects TRDV1 to TRDJ1, with D possibly matching TRDD3 (5 bases). The germline V gene has CDR1 TSWWSYY and CDR2 QGS. CDR3 size: 14 residues. Between the trimmed V and J ends, which lost 3 bases and 2 bases, there was a span of 10 bases. The CDR3 sequence is CALGEAGGTDKLIF. CDR3 nucleotides: TGTGCTCTTGGGGAGGCAGGGGGGACCGATAAACTCATCTTT.

This rearrangement joins TRDV1 to TRDJ1, with 9 bases matching TRDD3. V lost 3 bases to trimming and J lost 2 bases; unmatched junction nucleotides: 16. This CDR3 spans 19 amino acids. Germline V gene data show CDR1 as TSWWSYY and CDR2 as QGS. The CDR3 sequence is CALGDPPLWGDTRTDKLIF. CDR3 DNA sequence: TGTGCTCTTGGGGACCCTCCGCTATGGGGGGATACTAGGACCGATAAACTCATCTTT.

The rearrangement joins TRDV1 to TRDJ1; tentatively, D is TRDD2 (6 bases). The CDR3 spans 18 residues. Trimming pared 4 bases from V and 0 bases from J, leaving 21 bases between. Germline V lookup: CDR1 TSWWSYY, CDR2 QGS. The CDR3: CALGARPTRGGYTDKLIF. CDR3 nucleotide sequence: TGTGCTCTTGGGGCCCGTCCTACTCGGGGTGGGTACACCGATAAACTCATCTTT.

This clone occurred a few times. The gene calls are TRDV1 and TRDJ1; 10 bases fit TRDD3. This CDR3 has 17 amino acids. J gave up 7 bases and V 3 bases, and 14 bases lay outside the gene matches. Germline CDR1 TSWWSYY, CDR2 QGS. CDR3 sequence (DNA): TGTGCTCTTGGGGACCCCGGGTCTGCTCTGGGGGATAGTAAACTCATCTTT. Its protein is CALGDPGSALGDSKLIF.

This chain joins TRDV1 and TRDJ1; D gene uncertain. Germline CDR1 reads TSWWSYY; CDR2 reads QGS. The CDR3 consists of 19 residues. V was trimmed by 3 bases and J by 6 bases, leaving 29 bases between them. Written as DNA, the CDR3 is TGTGCTCTTGGGGACCCCTTAGGAGCCAACCGTCTACCCGGCAATAAACTCATCTTT. It translates to CALGDPLGANRLPGNKLIF.

This clone was counted between two and nine times. This chain joins TRDV1 and TRDJ1, with 11 bases identical to TRDD3. The CDR3 loop spans 22 amino acids. The germline V gene encodes CDR1 TSWWSYY and CDR2 QGS. V gave up 2 bases and J gave up 0 bases; unmatched junction bases: 20. This CDR3 is CALGEDSFLYWGIMGNTDKLIF. CDR3 DNA: TGTGCTCTTGGGGAAGACAGTTTCCTCTACTGGGGGATAATGGGGAACACCGATAAACTCATCTTT.

The V gene is TRDV1, the J gene TRDJ1; TRDD3 agrees at 8 bases. The germline gives CDR1 TSWWSYY, CDR2 QGS. The CDR3 loop spans 18 amino acids. Trimming removed 2 bases from V and 5 bases from J; junction bases left unmatched: 16. The CDR3: CALGESPNEGIPPDKLIF. The CDR3 nucleotides are TGTGCTCTTGGGGAAAGTCCCAACGAGGGGATACCACCTGATAAACTCATCTTT.

The rearrangement links TRDV1 to TRDJ1, with a possible D match to TRDD3 (6 bases). This CDR3 spans 17 amino acids. The germline V gene has CDR1 TSWWSYY and CDR2 QGS. Between the trimmed V and J ends, which lost 3 bases and 10 bases, there was a span of 27 bases. CDR3 in DNA: TGTGCTCTTGGGGACGTATTTCCCTCGGGGGAGGCGAGGGGACTCATCTTT. Its translation is CALGDVFPSGEARGLIF.

This clone occurred many times. The chain is built from TRDV2 and TRDJ1; 13 bases agree with TRDD3. Germline V lookup: CDR1 GEAIGNYY, CDR2 EKD. This CDR3 is 19 amino acids long. V was clipped by 0 bases and J by 0 bases; unmatched bases: 9. The CDR3 nucleotides are TGTGCCTGTGACACCGACTGGGGGATACGCGGGTTTTACACCGATAAACTCATCTTT. Translating gives CACDTDWGIRGFYTDKLIF.

The gene calls are TRDV1 and TRDJ2; 8 nucleotides match TRDD2. Per germline, CDR1 TSWWSYY and CDR2 QGS. The CDR3 spans 21 residues. Losses at the gene ends were 3 bases for V and 3 bases for J; bases not matched to a gene: 21. The CDR3 loop reads CALGDPDCFLRDLEVTAQLFF. The CDR3 DNA reads as TGTGCTCTTGGGGACCCAGACTGCTTCCTACGCGATTTGGAGGTGACAGCACAACTCTTCTTT.